These 22 T cell receptor beta chains were sequenced from one sample in a study of T cells in Graves' hyperthyroidism and ophthalmopathy. The source material, RNA transcripts, was used to amplify TCR beta CDR3 regions. The primer set for the first-round RT-PCR of the TCR CDR3 was HTBI. TCRdb reprocessed the multiplex PCR reads with MiXCR, giving one entry per CDR3 protein. The sample has roughly 700,000 distinct CDR3 sequences, roughly 32% seen once. Sequenced: blood. The receptors come from a woman in her 40s with Graves' hyperthyroidism.

V usage is TRBV12-3 or TRBV12-4 and J usage is TRBJ2-7, with 7 positions matching TRBD1. The CDR3 has 15 residues. The trim removed 1 base at V and 3 bases at J, leaving 6 bases unmatched. DNA of the CDR3: TGTGCCAGCAGTTTAGAGACAGGGTATATCTACGAGCAGTACTTC. Amino acids: CASSLETGYIYEQYF.

This clonotype was counted ten times or more. J is TRBJ1-5 and V is TRBV10-3, with no clear D. This CDR3 region has 14 residues. V was clipped by 0 bases and J by 6 bases, with 9 bases between them. Germline V gene lookup returns CDR1 ENHRY and CDR2 SYGVKD. The CDR3 loop reads CAISESEGFQPQHF. For the CDR3, the DNA is TGTGCCATCAGTGAGTCGGAGGGTTTTCAGCCCCAGCATTTT.

This chain links TRBV7-9 with TRBJ2-3; 10 positions match TRBD2. V gave up 5 bases and J gave up 6 bases; unmatched junction bases: 8. The CDR3 runs to 15 residues. The germline V gene has CDR1 SEHNR and CDR2 FQNEAQ (reference sequence). DNA of the CDR3: TGTGCCAGCAGCCCCCCTAGCGGGGGCCGGGATACGCAGTATTTT. This gives the protein CASSPPSGGRDTQYF.

V gene TRBV10-3 combines with J gene TRBJ1-1, with 9 bases fitting TRBD1. Germline loops: CDR1 ENHRY, CDR2 SYGVKD. The CDR3 spans 14 residues. The ends lost 6 bases at V and 1 base at J; junction bases unmatched: 3. DNA of the CDR3: TGTGCCATCAGCCAGGGACAGGGGAACACTGAAGCTTTCTTT. Amino acid sequence: CAISQGQGNTEAFF.

Note on this clonotype: Relative to the germline gene, one junction end is altered; a read error may explain this. The chain employs TRBV7-2 and TRBJ2-7; 11 nucleotides match TRBD2. The CDR3 runs to 16 residues. Germline CDR1 reads SGHTA; CDR2 reads FQGNSA. The CDR3 reads CASSQLAGGISYEQYF. In nucleotides, the CDR3 is TGCGCCAGCAGCCAGCTAGCGGGGGGAATCTCCTACGAGCAGTACTTC.

J is TRBJ2-5 and V is TRBV7-2; TRBD2 is a possible D gene (5 bases). CDR3 size: 15 residues. The germline V gene has CDR1 SGHTA and CDR2 FQGNSA. V was clipped by 5 bases and J by 3 bases, with 16 bases between them. CDR3 nucleotide sequence: TGTGCCAGCAGCCTTAAGGTCGTGAGGGAAGAGACCCAGTACTTC. Protein sequence: CASSLKVVREETQYF.

The chain uses TRBV12-3 or TRBV12-4 and TRBJ2-5; D may match TRBD1 or TRBD2 (5 bases each). This CDR3 spans 15 amino acids. V lost 3 bases and J 5 bases, leaving 16 bases between the germline ends. This chain's CDR3 is CASSFKWDPRETQYF. The CDR3 nucleotides read TGTGCCAGCAGTTTTAAGTGGGACCCGCGGGAGACCCAGTACTTC.

A few counts support this clonotype. A much larger clone sits a single nucleotide away, making a read error possible. The chain couples TRBV7-2 to TRBJ1-2, with D unresolved. CDR1 is SGHTA and CDR2 is FQGNSA in the germline V gene. This CDR3 contains 10 residues. The CDR3 bases are TGTGCCAGCTTCGACTATGGCCACACCTTC. This translates into CASFDYGHTF. Using reference TRBV7-2 and TRBJ1-2 for the parts outside the CDR3, the full variable domain is GAGVSQSPSNKVTEKGKDVELRCDPISGHTALYWYRQSLGQGLEFLIYFQGNSAPDKSGLPSDRFSAERTGGSVSTLTIQRTQQEDSAVYLCASFDYGHTFGSGTRLTVV.

On this clonotype itself: A much larger clone lies a single base off, so this may be a read error. The rearrangement joins TRBV29-1 to TRBJ1-3, with D possibly matching TRBD1 (5 bases). The germline CDR1 and CDR2 sequences are SQVTM and ANQGSEA. With 4 bases removed from V and 8 bases from J, the gap between germline ends came to 18 bases. There are 14 residues in the CDR3. For the CDR3, the DNA is TGCAGCGTTGCTCGGGGGACCTCGGGAGACACCATATATTTT. This sequence encodes CSVARGTSGDTIYF.

This clonotype has a handful of counts. V gene TRBV19 combines with J gene TRBJ2-2; 7 bases align to TRBD1. This CDR3 is 17 amino acids long. Trimming took 3 bases from V and 3 from J; bases not matched to a gene: 10. Germline loops: CDR1 LNHDA, CDR2 SQIVND (reference sequence). The DNA of the CDR3 is TGTGCCAGTAGTATCGGAACAGGGGCGCTCCACACCGGGGAGCTGTTTTTT. Its translation is CASSIGTGALHTGELFF.

CDR3 loop: CASSQISGTEAFF. The DNA of the CDR3 is TGCGCCAGCAGCCAGATCTCCGGCACTGAAGCTTTCTTT. The rearrangement uses TRBV10-2 and TRBJ1-1; D is undetermined. The CDR3 length is 13 residues. The germline V gene has CDR1 WSHSY and CDR2 SAAADI. Trimming cost V 6 bases and J 4 bases, with 12 bases left between them.

This clonotype was seen at least ten times. V usage is TRBV13 and J usage is TRBJ2-7; no clear D. The CDR3 totals 12 residues. V was cut by 2 bases and J by 3 bases, with 5 bases left in between. Per germline, CDR1 PRHDT and CDR2 FYEKMQ (reference sequence). The CDR3 sequence: CASSLNLYEQYF. The CDR3 DNA reads as TGTGCCAGCAGCTTAAACCTCTACGAGCAGTACTTC.

This clonotype appeared many times. This chain joins TRBV20-1 and TRBJ2-7; tentative D call: TRBD1 (5 bases). Trimming took off 1 base at V and 5 bases at J, with 15 bases between the two ends. In germline, CDR1 is DFQATT, CDR2 SNEGSKA (reference sequence). This CDR3 comprises 14 residues. This CDR3 reads CSARGWSGIHEQYF. DNA of the CDR3: TGCAGTGCTAGAGGATGGTCAGGGATCCACGAGCAGTACTTC.

The gene calls are TRBV5-1 and TRBJ2-3, with D unresolved. Deletions cut 0 bases from V and 0 bases from J, with 11 bases between. The CDR3 has 16 residues. Germline V gives CDR1 SGHRS, CDR2 YFSETQ. CDR3: CASSLGIPVSTDTQYF. In DNA form, the CDR3 reads TGCGCCAGCAGCTTGGGGATTCCTGTTAGCACAGATACGCAGTATTTT.

Regarding this clonotype: Just one base apart from a much larger clone, this may be a read error. This chain connects TRBV7-3 to TRBJ2-6; D gene ambiguous. CDR3 size: 18 residues. In germline, CDR1 is SGHTA, CDR2 FQGTGA. The CDR3 DNA follows: TGTGCCAGCAGCTTAGGCTTAGGGTACGGCTCTGGGCCCAACGTCCTGACTTTC. Its translation: CASSLGLGYGSGPNVLTF.

Note on this clonotype: A much larger clone sits a single nucleotide away, making a read error possible. The chain is built from TRBV7-2 and TRBJ2-2; D may be TRBD2 (6 bases). V was pared by 6 bases and J by 7 bases, with 9 bases between. The V gene's germline CDR1 is SGHTA and CDR2 FQGNSA. The CDR3 is made up of 12 amino acids. The CDR3 DNA sequence: TGTGCCAGCAGGGGAGCGGGCGGGGAGCTGTTTTTT. Translation: CASRGAGGELFF.

The chain uses TRBV7-9 and TRBJ2-7; D is possibly TRBD1 (5 bases). The ends were cut back, 3 bases at V and 7 bases at J, with 13 bases in the middle. CDR1 is SEHNR, CDR2 FQNEAQ, per germline (reference sequence). The CDR3 spans 13 residues. The CDR3 loop reads CASSFAQGNEQYF. The CDR3 nucleotides read TGTGCCAGCAGCTTCGCCCAGGGCAATGAGCAGTACTTC. Combining the CDR3 with reference TRBV7-9 and TRBJ2-7 gives the whole variable domain DTGVSQNPRHKITKRGQNVTFRCDPISEHNRLYWYRQTLGQGPEFLTYFQNEAQLEKSRLLSDRFSAERPKGSFSTLEIQRTEQGDSAMYLCASSFAQGNEQYFGPGTRLTVT.

This clonotype was recorded many times. This chain links TRBV7-2 with TRBJ2-5; D call uncertain. The CDR3 spans 12 residues. Germline V gives CDR1 SGHTA, CDR2 FQGNSA. The V end was cut by 0 bases, the J end by 1 base, with 0 bases between. The CDR3 reads CASSLAQETQYF. The CDR3 DNA reads as TGTGCCAGCAGCTTAGCCCAAGAGACCCAGTACTTC.

Here the CDR3 reads CASSIDSRAHQPQHF. CDR3 DNA sequence: TGTGCCAGTAGTATTGACAGTCGAGCGCATCAGCCCCAGCATTTT. The V and J genes are TRBV19 and TRBJ1-5, with D possibly matching TRBD1 (5 bases). Deletions cut 3 bases from V and 5 bases from J, with 14 bases between. The CDR3 consists of 15 residues. Germline CDR1 LNHDA, CDR2 SQIVND (reference sequence). Using reference TRBV19 and TRBJ1-5 for the parts outside the CDR3, the full variable domain is DGGITQSPKYLFRKEGQNVTLSCEQNLNHDAMYWYRQDPGQGLRLIYYSQIVNDFQKGDIAEGYSVSREKKESFPLTVTSAQKNPTAFYLCASSIDSRAHQPQHFGDGTRLSIL.

For this clonotype: A much larger clone differs by one base, so this may be a read error. The CDR3 nucleotides are TGTGCCAGCAGCCCAGGGACAATATATTCCCACGAGCAGTACTTC. Translating it yields CASSPGTIYSHEQYF. The chain couples TRBV7-2 to TRBJ2-7; a possible D gene is TRBD1 (6 bases). The germline CDR1 and CDR2 sequences are SGHTA and FQGNSA. V dropped 5 bases and J dropped 5 bases, with 19 bases sitting between them. The CDR3 contains 15 residues.

This clonotype showed up just a few times. The chain employs TRBV28 and TRBJ2-7; 7 bases align to TRBD1. Losses at the gene ends were 2 bases for V and 3 bases for J; bases not matched to a gene: 7. The germline V gene has CDR1 MDHEN and CDR2 SYDVKM. This CDR3 is built from 15 residues. Here the CDR3 reads CASSLLTAGGYEQYF. CDR3 DNA: TGTGCCAGCAGTTTACTCACGGCAGGGGGCTACGAGCAGTACTTC.

The chain employs TRBV12-3 or TRBV12-4 and TRBJ1-2, with 7 bases matching TRBD1. V was clipped by 5 bases and J by 1 base; unmatched bases: 7. The CDR3 extends over 15 amino acids. The CDR3 is CASSPGTEVNYGYTF. The CDR3 nucleotides are TGTGCCAGCAGTCCGGGGACAGAGGTTAACTATGGCTACACCTTC.